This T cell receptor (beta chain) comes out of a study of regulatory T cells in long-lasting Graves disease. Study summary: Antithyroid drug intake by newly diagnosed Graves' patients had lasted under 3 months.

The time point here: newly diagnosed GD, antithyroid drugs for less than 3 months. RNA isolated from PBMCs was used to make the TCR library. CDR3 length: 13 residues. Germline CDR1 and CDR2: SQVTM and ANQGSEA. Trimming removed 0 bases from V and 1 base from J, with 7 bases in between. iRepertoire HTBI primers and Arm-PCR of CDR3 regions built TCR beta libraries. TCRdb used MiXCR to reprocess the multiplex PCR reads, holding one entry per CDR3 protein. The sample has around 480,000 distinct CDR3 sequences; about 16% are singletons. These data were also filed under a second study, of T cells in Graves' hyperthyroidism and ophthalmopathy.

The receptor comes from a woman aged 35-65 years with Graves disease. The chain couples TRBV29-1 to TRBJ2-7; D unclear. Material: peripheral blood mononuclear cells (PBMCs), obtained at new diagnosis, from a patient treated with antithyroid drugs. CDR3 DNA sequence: TGCAGCGTTGAAGATTTCCCGTCCTACGAGCAGTACTTC. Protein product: CSVEDFPSYEQYF.